This T cell receptor (beta chain) is from a study of TIL therapy for anti-PD-1-resistant metastatic lung cancer. The time point here: pre-treatment sample, taken before nivolumab and TIL therapy. The immunoSEQ assay was v3. Method: immunoSEQ multiplex PCR; TCRdb's copy keeps in-frame clones and lacks some. Among around 59,000 clones, roughly 69% were seen once, and the ten largest hold over 6.5%. CDR1 MNHNY and CDR2 SVGAGI come from the germline V gene (reference sequence). V was cut by 6 bases and J by 3 bases, with 14 bases left in between. CDR3 length: 14 amino acids. The V call is TRBV6-6, the J call TRBJ1-2; the D is unclear. The source was blood, collected at baseline. This receptor was taken from a person aged 25 to 80 with non-small cell lung cancer. This CDR3 reads CASSQTDTYYGYTF. The DNA for the CDR3 is TGTGCCAGCAGCCAAACTGACACCTACTATGGCTACACCTTC.